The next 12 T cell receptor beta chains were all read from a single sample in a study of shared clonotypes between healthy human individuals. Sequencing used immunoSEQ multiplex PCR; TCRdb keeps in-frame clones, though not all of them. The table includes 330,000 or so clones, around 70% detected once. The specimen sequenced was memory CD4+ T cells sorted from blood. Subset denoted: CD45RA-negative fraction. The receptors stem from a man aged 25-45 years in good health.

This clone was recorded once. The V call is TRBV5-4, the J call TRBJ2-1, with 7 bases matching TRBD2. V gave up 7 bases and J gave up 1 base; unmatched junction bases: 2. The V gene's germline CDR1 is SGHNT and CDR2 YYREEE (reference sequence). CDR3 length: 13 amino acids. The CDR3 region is CASLGGSYNEQFF. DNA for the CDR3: TGTGCCAGCCTCGGGGGGTCCTACAATGAGCAGTTCTTC.

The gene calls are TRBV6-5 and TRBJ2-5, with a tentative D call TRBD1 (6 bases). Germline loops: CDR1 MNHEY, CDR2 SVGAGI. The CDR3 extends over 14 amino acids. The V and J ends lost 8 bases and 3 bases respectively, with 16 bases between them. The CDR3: CASRRDISKETQYF. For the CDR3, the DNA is TGTGCCAGCCGCAGGGACATTAGTAAAGAGACCCAGTACTTC.

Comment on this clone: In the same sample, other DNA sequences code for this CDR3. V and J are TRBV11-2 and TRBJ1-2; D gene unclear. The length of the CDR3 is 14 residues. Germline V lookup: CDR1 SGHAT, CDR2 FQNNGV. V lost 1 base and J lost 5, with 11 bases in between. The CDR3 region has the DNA TGTGCCAGCAGCTTAGTAGGACGGCTATATGGCTACACCTTC. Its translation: CASSLVGRLYGYTF. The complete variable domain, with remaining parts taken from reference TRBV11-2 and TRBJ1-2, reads EAGVAQSPRYKIIEKRQSVAFWCNPISGHATLYWYQQILGQGPKLLIQFQNNGVVDDSQLPKDRFSAERLKGVDSTLKIQPAKLEDSAVYLCASSLVGRLYGYTFGSGTRLTVV.

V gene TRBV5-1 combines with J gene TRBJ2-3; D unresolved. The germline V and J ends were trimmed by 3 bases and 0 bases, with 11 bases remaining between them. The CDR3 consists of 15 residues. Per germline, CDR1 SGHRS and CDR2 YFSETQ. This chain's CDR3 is CASSSETPSTDTQYF. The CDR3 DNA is TGCGCCAGCAGCTCAGAGACTCCAAGCACAGATACGCAGTATTTT.

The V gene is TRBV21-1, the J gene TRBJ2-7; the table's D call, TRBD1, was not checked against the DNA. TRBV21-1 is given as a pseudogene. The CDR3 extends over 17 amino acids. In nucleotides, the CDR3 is TGTGCCAGCAGCAAAGGGGGTCAGGGAAGGGGCTCCTACGAGCAGTACTTC. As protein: CASSKGGQGRGSYEQYF.

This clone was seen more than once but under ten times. The CDR3 bases are TGTGCCAGCAGCCCATGGTGGGAACACCCGACCCAGTACTTC. Translated: CASSPWWEHPTQYF. V gene TRBV7-8 combines with J gene TRBJ2-5; no clear D. CDR1 SGHVS and CDR2 FQNEAQ come from the germline V gene. The CDR3 has 14 residues. Trimming stripped 5 bases from V and 7 bases from J, with 17 bases between.

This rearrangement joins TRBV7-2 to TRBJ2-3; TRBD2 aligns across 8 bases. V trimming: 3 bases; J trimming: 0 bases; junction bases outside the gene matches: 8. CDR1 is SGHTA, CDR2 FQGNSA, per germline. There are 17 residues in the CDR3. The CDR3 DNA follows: TGTGCCAGCAGCTTGGGACTAGGGTTCTCTAGCACAGATACGCAGTATTTT. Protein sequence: CASSLGLGFSSTDTQYF.

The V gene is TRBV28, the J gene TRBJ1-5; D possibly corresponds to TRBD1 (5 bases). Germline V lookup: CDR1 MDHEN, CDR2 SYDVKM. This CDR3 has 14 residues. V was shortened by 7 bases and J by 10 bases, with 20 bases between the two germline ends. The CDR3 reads CASTRSVQGGPQHF. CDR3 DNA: TGTGCCAGCACCCGTAGTGTCCAGGGTGGTCCCCAGCATTTT.

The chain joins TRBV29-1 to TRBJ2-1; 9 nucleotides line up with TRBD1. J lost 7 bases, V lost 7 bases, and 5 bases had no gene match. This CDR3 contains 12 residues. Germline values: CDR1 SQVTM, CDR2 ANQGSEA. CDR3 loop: CSARTGVNEQFF. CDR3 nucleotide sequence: TGCAGCGCGCGGACAGGGGTTAATGAGCAGTTCTTC.

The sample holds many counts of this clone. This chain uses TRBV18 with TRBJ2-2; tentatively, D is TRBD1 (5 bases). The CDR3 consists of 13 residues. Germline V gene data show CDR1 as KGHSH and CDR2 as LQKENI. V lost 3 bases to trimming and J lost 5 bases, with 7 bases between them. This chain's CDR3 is CASSPKGTGELFF. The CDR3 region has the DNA TGTGCCAGCTCACCCAAGGGGACCGGGGAGCTGTTTTTT.

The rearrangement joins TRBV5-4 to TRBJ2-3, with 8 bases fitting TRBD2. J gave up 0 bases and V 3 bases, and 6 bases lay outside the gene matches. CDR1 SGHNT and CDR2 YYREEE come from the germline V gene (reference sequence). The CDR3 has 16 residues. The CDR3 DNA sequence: TGTGCCAGCAGCTCAACTAGCGGAGGGAGCACAGATACGCAGTATTTT. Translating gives CASSSTSGGSTDTQYF.

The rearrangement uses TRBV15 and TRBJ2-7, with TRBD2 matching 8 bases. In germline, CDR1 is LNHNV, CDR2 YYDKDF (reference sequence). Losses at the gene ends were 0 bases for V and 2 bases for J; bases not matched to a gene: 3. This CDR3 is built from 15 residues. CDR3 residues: CATSRDLGLAYEQYF. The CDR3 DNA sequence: TGTGCCACCAGCAGAGATTTGGGACTAGCCTACGAGCAGTACTTC. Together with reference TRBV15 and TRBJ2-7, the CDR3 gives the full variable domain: DAMVIQNPRYQVTQFGKPVTLSCSQTLNHNVMYWYQQKSSQAPKLLFHYYDKDFNNEADTPDNFQSRRPNTSFCFLDIRSPGLGDTAMYLCATSRDLGLAYEQYFGPGTRLTVT.